The rows below give T cell receptor beta chains drawn from one sample of a study of blood T cell repertoires in COVID-19. Measured with immunoSEQ multiplex PCR; TCRdb has only the in-frame clones, and not every one. This sample has roughly 100,000 clones; 84% occur once, and the top ten carry 10% to 15%. The sequencing input was peripheral blood. Receptors originate from a human donor in a cohort sampled during active or convalescent COVID-19. Each CDR3 is given without its conserved first and last residue. Each record gives: CDR3 protein, CDR3 length, clone size, V gene, J gene. Part of the rows lack a size; the others show once, few, many or a class for expanded clones.

CDR3aa: SVDPDKDYGYT
len: 11
abundance: NA
v_gene: TRBV29-1
j_gene: TRBJ1-2

CDR3aa: ASSQGRVLTGELF
len: 13
abundance: NA
v_gene: TRBV5-5
j_gene: TRBJ2-2

CDR3aa: ASTEGYANTGELF
len: 13
abundance: NA
v_gene: TRBV11-3
j_gene: TRBJ2-2

CDR3aa: ASRSTGGNTEAF
len: 12
abundance: once
v_gene: TRBV6-5
j_gene: TRBJ1-1

CDR3aa: ASRAPSTDTQY
len: 11
abundance: NA
v_gene: TRBV28
j_gene: TRBJ2-3

CDR3aa: ASSLRLNTEAF
len: 11
abundance: NA
v_gene: TRBV11-3
j_gene: TRBJ1-1

CDR3aa: ASKGQGAVSPLH
len: 12
abundance: few
v_gene: TRBV25-1
j_gene: TRBJ1-6

CDR3aa: ASSSGQGTETQY
len: 12
abundance: NA
v_gene: TRBV7-2
j_gene: TRBJ2-5

CDR3aa: ASSLRDLEVNEQF
len: 13
abundance: NA
v_gene: TRBV28
j_gene: TRBJ2-1

CDR3aa: ASNQRGFEQY
len: 10
abundance: NA
v_gene: TRBV21-1
j_gene: TRBJ2-7

CDR3aa: ASSRDINQPQH
len: 11
abundance: NA
v_gene: TRBV6-4
j_gene: TRBJ1-5

CDR3aa: ASSQDWGGNGYT
len: 12
abundance: NA
v_gene: TRBV4-1
j_gene: TRBJ1-2

CDR3aa: ASSESPQGLKQPQH
len: 14
abundance: NA
v_gene: TRBV6-1
j_gene: TRBJ1-5

CDR3aa: ASRKAGGTYEQY
len: 12
abundance: NA
v_gene: TRBV19
j_gene: TRBJ2-7

CDR3aa: ACLPTGLLNGYT
len: 12
abundance: NA
v_gene: TRBV3-1/TRBV3-2
j_gene: TRBJ1-2

CDR3aa: ASSREPDSSYEQY
len: 13
abundance: NA
v_gene: TRBV4-2
j_gene: TRBJ2-7

CDR3aa: ASSSGTGRAYGYT
len: 13
abundance: NA
v_gene: TRBV6-6
j_gene: TRBJ1-2

CDR3aa: ASSVGGSNEQF
len: 11
abundance: NA
v_gene: TRBV5-1
j_gene: TRBJ2-1

CDR3aa: ASSPLRAYGYT
len: 11
abundance: NA
v_gene: TRBV12-3/TRBV12-4
j_gene: TRBJ1-2

CDR3aa: ASGFSSGGANVLT
len: 13
abundance: NA
v_gene: TRBV12-5
j_gene: TRBJ2-6

CDR3aa: ASTLPQGAGGYGYT
len: 14
abundance: NA
v_gene: TRBV14
j_gene: TRBJ1-2

CDR3aa: ASSSSHRGSYGYT
len: 13
abundance: NA
v_gene: TRBV11-3
j_gene: TRBJ1-2

CDR3aa: ASRASGSTDTQY
len: 12
abundance: NA
v_gene: TRBV6-6
j_gene: TRBJ2-3

CDR3aa: AISAPEQGGKLF
len: 12
abundance: NA
v_gene: TRBV10-3
j_gene: TRBJ1-4

CDR3aa: ASSPETGTYEQY
len: 12
abundance: NA
v_gene: TRBV18
j_gene: TRBJ2-7

CDR3aa: ASSENRAGNTEAF
len: 13
abundance: NA
v_gene: TRBV7-9
j_gene: TRBJ1-1

CDR3aa: ASSQAGRRDSYTGELF
len: 16
abundance: NA
v_gene: TRBV14
j_gene: TRBJ2-2

CDR3aa: ASSYSGPHNEAF
len: 12
abundance: NA
v_gene: TRBV6-2/TRBV6-3
j_gene: TRBJ1-1

CDR3aa: ATSRPARTGGINEQF
len: 15
abundance: NA
v_gene: TRBV15
j_gene: TRBJ2-1

CDR3aa: ASSSTDRVGETQY
len: 13
abundance: NA
v_gene: TRBV11-3
j_gene: TRBJ2-5

CDR3aa: ASSRTGNYGYT
len: 11
abundance: NA
v_gene: TRBV25-1
j_gene: TRBJ1-2

CDR3aa: ASSFSGVDGYT
len: 11
abundance: NA
v_gene: TRBV27
j_gene: TRBJ1-2

CDR3aa: ASSLVVWTSGSHEQY
len: 15
abundance: NA
v_gene: TRBV7-2
j_gene: TRBJ2-7

CDR3aa: SASPTGPRTEAF
len: 12
abundance: NA
v_gene: TRBV20-1
j_gene: TRBJ1-1

CDR3aa: ATRDRGYEQY
len: 10
abundance: NA
v_gene: TRBV10-3
j_gene: TRBJ2-7

CDR3aa: AWSVVRGRYEQY
len: 12
abundance: NA
v_gene: TRBV30
j_gene: TRBJ2-7

CDR3aa: ASSLDSANTGELF
len: 13
abundance: NA
v_gene: TRBV28
j_gene: TRBJ2-2

CDR3aa: ASSLVRVPYTEAF
len: 13
abundance: NA
v_gene: TRBV7-9
j_gene: TRBJ1-1

CDR3aa: ASSSQGTGPGANVLT
len: 15
abundance: NA
v_gene: TRBV5-1
j_gene: TRBJ2-6

CDR3aa: ASSTDRVTEAF
len: 11
abundance: NA
v_gene: TRBV2
j_gene: TRBJ1-1

CDR3aa: ATAEIQGARAQH
len: 12
abundance: NA
v_gene: TRBV15
j_gene: TRBJ1-5

CDR3aa: ASSLQTGNYEQY
len: 12
abundance: few
v_gene: TRBV7-2
j_gene: TRBJ2-7

CDR3aa: ASSLDNSDQPQH
len: 12
abundance: NA
v_gene: TRBV7-9
j_gene: TRBJ1-5

CDR3aa: ASSLRQGIYTYEQY
len: 14
abundance: NA
v_gene: TRBV11-2
j_gene: TRBJ2-7

CDR3aa: ASRGTVNEQF
len: 10
abundance: NA
v_gene: TRBV19
j_gene: TRBJ2-1

CDR3aa: ASSQGQGAIYNEQF
len: 14
abundance: NA
v_gene: TRBV7-2
j_gene: TRBJ2-1

CDR3aa: AISERAGGDNQPQH
len: 14
abundance: few
v_gene: TRBV10-3
j_gene: TRBJ1-5

CDR3aa: ASSTTSNTEAF
len: 11
abundance: once
v_gene: TRBV19
j_gene: TRBJ1-1

CDR3aa: ASSLGQGFEAF
len: 11
abundance: NA
v_gene: TRBV5-4
j_gene: TRBJ1-1

CDR3aa: ASSLAGTQNTQY
len: 12
abundance: NA
v_gene: TRBV5-4
j_gene: TRBJ2-3